The 4 T cell receptor beta chains presented below share a single source sample, sequenced in a study of T-cell reconstitution after alpha-beta-depleted transplantation in children. The library targeted TCRbeta and was prepared with unique molecular identifiers. MiXCR, run by TCRdb on the PCR reads, gives a single entry per CDR3 protein. There are fewer than 750,000 distinct CDR3 sequences in the sample; more than 20% occur only once, and 36% lies in the top ten. Sample: PBMCs, taken before TCRalphabeta/CD19-depleted stem cell transplant. These receptors were taken from a boy younger than two with Wiskott-Aldrich syndrome, due to receive a stem cell transplant.

The sample holds a few counts of this clonotype. This sequence joins TRBV9 and TRBJ2-1; 9 nucleotides line up with TRBD2. Germline CDR1 is SGDLS and CDR2 is YYNGEE. The junction had 4 bases not matched to a gene; V was cut back by 0 bases and J by 6 bases. The length of the CDR3 is 15 residues. In DNA, the CDR3 is TGTGCCAGCAGCGTAGCAAGCGGGAGGATCAATGAGCAGTTCTTC. It codes for CASSVASGRINEQFF. Looking up the rest from reference TRBV9 and TRBJ2-1 gives the full variable domain: DSGVTQTPKHLITATGQRVTLRCSPRSGDLSVYWYQQSLDQGLQFLIQYYNGEERAKGNILERFSAQQFPDLHSELNLSSLELGDSALYFCASSVASGRINEQFFGPGTRLTVL.

The gene calls are TRBV24-1 and TRBJ2-1, with 8 bases identical to TRBD1. The CDR3 is 15 residues long. V lost 2 bases, J lost 3 bases, and 2 bases stayed unmatched. The V gene's germline CDR1 is KGHDR and CDR2 SFDVKD. The CDR3 bases are TGTGCCACCAGTGATTGGGGACAGGACTACAATGAGCAGTTCTTC. It translates to CATSDWGQDYNEQFF.

This clonotype occurred a few times. The CDR3 DNA is TGTGCCAGCAGCGCAATAGCGGAGTTCTCCTACAATGAGCAGTTCTTC. This gives the protein CASSAIAEFSYNEQFF. The chain carries TRBV5-6 and TRBJ2-1; a weak D match, TRBD2 (6 bases). The CDR3 is made up of 16 amino acids. Germline V CDR1 and CDR2: SGHDT, YYEEEE. Between the trimmed V and J ends, which lost 4 bases and 0 bases, there was a span of 14 bases.

The table lists this clonotype with a count of one. The rearrangement joins TRBV7-9 to TRBJ2-5; no reliable D call. The germline V and J ends were trimmed by 5 bases and 2 bases, with 15 bases remaining between them. This CDR3 spans 15 amino acids. CDR1 SEHNR and CDR2 FQNEAQ come from the germline V gene (reference sequence). This chain's CDR3 is CASSPSMALQETQYF. CDR3 DNA sequence: TGTGCCAGCAGCCCAAGCATGGCTCTGCAAGAGACCCAGTACTTC. Drawing the rest from reference TRBV7-9 and TRBJ2-5, the complete variable domain is DTGVSQNPRHKITKRGQNVTFRCDPISEHNRLYWYRQTLGQGPEFLTYFQNEAQLEKSRLLSDRFSAERPKGSFSTLEIQRTEQGDSAMYLCASSPSMALQETQYFGPGTRLLVL.